What follows are 22 T cell receptor beta chains derived from one specimen sequenced in a study of blood T cell repertoires in COVID-19. The repertoire was sequenced with immunoSEQ multiplex PCR; TCRdb's copy has only in-frame clones and lacks some. The data contain 360,000 or so clones, around 87% of them singletons. The sample comprised peripheral blood. These TCRs come from a man aged 18 to 29 with active or convalescent COVID-19.

The chain links TRBV4-1 to TRBJ2-3; 8 positions agree with TRBD2. Germline values: CDR1 MGHRA, CDR2 YSYEKL. V was clipped by 1 base and J by 3 bases; unmatched bases: 9. This CDR3 has 17 residues. Here the CDR3 DNA reads TGCGCCAGCAGCCAAGCGGGGGGGCCTGTATCGACAGATACGCAGTATTTT. Translation: CASSQAGGPVSTDTQYF.

The rearrangement joins TRBV20-1 to TRBJ1-2, with D unresolved. The germline V gene has CDR1 DFQATT and CDR2 SNEGSKA (reference sequence). V was cut by 5 bases and J by 4 bases, with 5 bases left in between. There are 10 residues in the CDR3. CDR3 protein: CSADIYGYTF. DNA for the CDR3: TGCAGTGCTGACATCTATGGCTACACCTTC.

This sequence joins TRBV7-2 and TRBJ2-2; D might be TRBD1 (6 bases). Per the germline V gene, CDR1 is SGHTA and CDR2 is FQGNSA. The CDR3 consists of 14 residues. Trimming shortened V by 6 bases and J by 6 bases, and 14 bases separated the two germline ends. CDR3 residues: CASSTRGYAGELFF. As DNA, the CDR3 is TGTGCCAGCAGTACTAGGGGGTACGCCGGGGAGCTGTTTTTT. Full variable domain (rest looked up from reference TRBV7-2 and TRBJ2-2): GAGVSQSPSNKVTEKGKDVELRCDPISGHTALYWYRQSLGQGLEFLIYFQGNSAPDKSGLPSDRFSAERTGGSVSTLTIQRTQQEDSAVYLCASSTRGYAGELFFGEGSRLTVL.

The rearrangement uses TRBV18 and TRBJ2-7; D is perhaps TRBD2 (6 bases). Looked up from germline, CDR1 is KGHSH and CDR2 is LQKENI. The germline V and J ends were trimmed by 3 bases and 0 bases, with 9 bases remaining between them. This CDR3 has 14 residues. The CDR3 coding sequence is TGTGCCAGCTCACCCGCGGACTACTCCTACGAGCAGTACTTC. It translates to CASSPADYSYEQYF.

The chain couples TRBV7-8 to TRBJ1-1; D might be TRBD1 (5 bases). Trimming cost V 4 bases and J 1 base, with 7 bases left between them. The CDR3 consists of 13 residues. Germline CDR1 is SGHVS and CDR2 is FQNEAQ. In DNA, the CDR3 is TGTGCCAGCAGCTCGACAGAGAACACTGAAGCTTTCTTT. Translated: CASSSTENTEAFF. The entire variable domain, with the rest obtained from reference TRBV7-8 and TRBJ1-1, is as follows: GAGVSQSPRYKVAKRGQDVALRCDPISGHVSLFWYQQALGQGPEFLTYFQNEAQLDKSGLPSDRFFAERPEGSVSTLKIQRTQQEDSAVYLCASSSTENTEAFFGQGTRLTVV.

The chain employs TRBV5-5 and TRBJ1-4; no firm D call. CDR3 size: 15 residues. CDR1 and CDR2 from the germline V gene are SGHKS and YYEKEE (reference sequence). V lost 4 bases and J 0 bases, leaving 10 bases between the germline ends. The CDR3 DNA follows: TGTGCCAGCAGCACCACAGACGCAACTAATGAAAAACTGTTTTTT. This translates into CASSTTDATNEKLFF.

This chain joins TRBV5-5 and TRBJ2-1; TRBD1 agrees at 7 bases. This CDR3 is 17 amino acids long. Trimming at V came to 6 bases and at J to 2 bases, leaving 14 bases not matched to a gene. Looked up from germline, CDR1 is SGHKS and CDR2 is YYEKEE (reference sequence). CDR3: CASTRFLGTVAYNEQFF. The CDR3 coding sequence is TGTGCCAGCACACGGTTCTTAGGGACAGTGGCCTACAATGAGCAGTTCTTC.

The chain recombines TRBV2 with TRBJ1-2; tentative D call: TRBD1 (6 bases). Germline loops: CDR1 SNHLY, CDR2 FYNNEI. V was pared by 3 bases and J by 7 bases, with 15 bases between. The CDR3 spans 14 residues. The CDR3 loop reads CASSEIGGTGGYTF. The CDR3 nucleotides are TGTGCCAGCAGTGAGATAGGGGGAACTGGTGGCTACACCTTC.

CDR3 residues: CASSLHRADGYTF. CDR3 nucleotide sequence: TGTGCCAGCAGCCTGCACAGGGCAGATGGCTACACCTTC. The chain joins TRBV3-1 (or the pseudogene TRBV3-2) to TRBJ1-2; D is possibly TRBD1 (6 bases). From germline, CDR1 is LGHDT and CDR2 YNNKEL (reference sequence). The CDR3 contains 13 residues. Trimming shortened V by 4 bases and J by 6 bases, and 12 bases separated the two germline ends.

The chain uses TRBV29-1 and TRBJ2-5; 8 bases are shared with TRBD2. The CDR3 is 15 residues long. Trimming at V came to 2 bases and at J to 2 bases, leaving 7 bases not matched to a gene. From germline, CDR1 is SQVTM and CDR2 ANQGSEA. Here the CDR3 reads CSVEIPGLAQETQYF. CDR3 nucleotides: TGCAGCGTTGAAATCCCCGGACTAGCACAAGAGACCCAGTACTTC.

This chain joins TRBV11-2 and TRBJ2-7; D perhaps matches TRBD2 (6 bases). Trimming took off 4 bases at V and 5 bases at J, with 12 bases between the two ends. The germline gives CDR1 SGHAT, CDR2 FQNNGV. The CDR3 consists of 13 residues. As DNA, the CDR3 is TGTGCCAGCAGCTACACCGGGGGAGACGAGCAGTACTTC. As protein: CASSYTGGDEQYF.

The chain carries TRBV9 and TRBJ1-6; D gene ambiguous. The V gene's germline CDR1 is SGDLS and CDR2 YYNGEE. The germline V and J ends were trimmed by 0 bases and 11 bases, with 12 bases remaining between them. This CDR3 is built from 14 residues. CDR3 residues: CASSVAPGWAPLHF. In DNA, the CDR3 is TGTGCCAGCAGCGTAGCACCGGGGTGGGCACCCCTCCACTTT.

The chain recombines TRBV24-1 with TRBJ2-2, with 8 bases identical to TRBD1. CDR1 KGHDR and CDR2 SFDVKD come from the germline V gene. The CDR3 runs 16 residues. V lost 4 bases, J lost 1 base, and 4 bases stayed unmatched. The CDR3, as DNA: TGTGCCACCAGTGAGGCCGGGACAGGGAACACCGGGGAGCTGTTTTTT. Translating it yields CATSEAGTGNTGELFF.

The chain uses TRBV19 and TRBJ1-1, with 8 bases lining up with TRBD1. The V gene end was trimmed by 3 bases and the J gene end by 8 bases; junction bases not matched to a gene: 2. Germline V gene data show CDR1 as LNHDA and CDR2 as SQIVND (reference sequence). The CDR3 contains 12 residues. CDR3 amino acids: CASSIPGGEAFF. CDR3 nucleotide sequence: TGTGCCAGTAGTATCCCAGGGGGCGAAGCTTTCTTT.

The chain joins TRBV7-2 to TRBJ2-1, with 14 bases identical to TRBD2. Germline CDR1 SGHTA, CDR2 FQGNSA. V shed 1 base and J 8 bases; nucleotides not matched to a gene: 1. The CDR3 covers 15 residues. CDR3 protein: CASSLGLAGGYEQFF. The CDR3, as DNA: TGTGCCAGCAGCTTAGGACTAGCGGGGGGGTATGAGCAGTTCTTC.

This clone is a singleton in its sample. The chain is built from TRBV11-2 and TRBJ1-1; maybe TRBD1 (5 bases). This CDR3 is 14 amino acids long. V was pared by 2 bases and J by 10 bases, with 17 bases between. CDR1 and CDR2 from the germline V gene are SGHAT and FQNNGV. CDR3 DNA: TGTGCCAGCAGCTTATCCGGGGGGGGACTGGGAGCTTTCTTT. It yields the protein CASSLSGGGLGAFF.

This chain's CDR3 is CASSAKLNEQFF. In DNA, the CDR3 is TGTGCCAGCAGTGCTAAGTTAAATGAGCAGTTCTTC. The chain has TRBV11-3 and TRBJ2-1; no reliable D call. Germline values: CDR1 SGHNT, CDR2 YENEEA. The V and J ends lost 6 bases and 7 bases respectively, with 10 bases between them. The CDR3 has 12 residues.

Worth noting for this clone: Other DNA sequences in this specimen translate into the identical CDR3. V is TRBV9 and J is TRBJ2-7; weak D call: TRBD1 (6 bases). CDR1 and CDR2 from the germline V gene are SGDLS and YYNGEE. V was shortened by 3 bases and J by 5 bases, with 6 bases between the two germline ends. This CDR3 spans 11 amino acids. CDR3 sequence: CASSEGDEQYF. CDR3 nucleotide sequence: TGTGCCAGCAGCGAGGGGGACGAGCAGTACTTC.

The rearrangement joins TRBV27 to TRBJ1-1, with TRBD1 matching over 9 bases. From germline, CDR1 is MNHEY and CDR2 SMNVEV (reference sequence). With 4 bases clipped from V and 5 bases from J, the junction kept 11 bases outside the gene matches. This CDR3 spans 16 amino acids. The CDR3: CASSSTGTGPETEAFF. CDR3 bases: TGTGCCAGCAGTTCAACCGGGACAGGGCCCGAAACTGAAGCTTTCTTT.

The chain uses TRBV28 and TRBJ1-2, with D perhaps matching TRBD1 (5 bases). The CDR3 spans 12 residues. V was trimmed by 7 bases and J by 4 bases, leaving 10 bases between them. The germline CDR1 and CDR2 sequences are MDHEN and SYDVKM. DNA of the CDR3: TGTGCCAGCACCAAGACAGCCTATGGCTACACCTTC. This codes for CASTKTAYGYTF.

This sequence joins TRBV18 and TRBJ1-1; TRBD1 matches 8 bases. Germline V gene lookup returns CDR1 KGHSH and CDR2 LQKENI. J gave up 5 bases and V 5 bases, and 13 bases lay outside the gene matches. This CDR3 is 16 amino acids long. This CDR3 reads CASSSSGTGVSTEAFF. As DNA, the CDR3 is TGTGCCAGCTCATCTTCCGGGACAGGTGTATCGACTGAAGCTTTCTTT.

V and J are TRBV19 and TRBJ2-5; 10 bases align to TRBD1. The CDR3 covers 14 residues. V gave up 1 base and J gave up 4 bases; unmatched junction bases: 0. Germline loops: CDR1 LNHDA, CDR2 SQIVND (reference sequence). The CDR3 bases are TGTGCCAGTAGTATAGGACAGGGGGCAGAGACCCAGTACTTC. Translating gives CASSIGQGAETQYF.